The rows below give T cell receptor beta chains drawn from one sample of a study of neurological immune-mediated disorders. A single record per CDR3 protein comes from TCRdb applying MiXCR to the 5' RACE reads. The sample has 50,000 or so distinct CDR3 sequences, roughly 24% seen once. Sequencing was performed on PBMCs. Receptors originate from a woman aged 70-85 years in good health. The CDR3 runs from the conserved cysteine through the conserved F or W. D genes are given only for firm matches. Some rows mark clone size as missing; the rest say once, few, many or name a class of expanded clone.

v_gene	d_gene	abundance	j_gene	CDR3aa	CDR3nt
TRBV7-2	.	.	TRBJ2-1	CASSLTRNNEQFF	TGTGCCAGCAGCTTGACTAGAAACAATGAGCAGTTCTTC
TRBV10-3	.	many	TRBJ1-1	CATNRDLNTEAFF	TGTGCCACCAACAGGGACTTGAACACTGAAGCTTTCTTT
TRBV10-3	.	many	TRBJ2-5	CAASTGAGETQYF	TGTGCCGCAAGTACGGGGGCTGGGGAGACCCAGTACTTC
TRBV12-3/TRBV12-4	.	many	TRBJ1-2	CASSFRGTGLGYTF	TGTGCCAGCAGTTTTAGGGGAACCGGTCTTGGCTACACCTTC
TRBV20-1	.	.	TRBJ2-2	CSASYGGELFF	TGCAGTGCTAGTTACGGCGGGGAGCTGTTTTTT
TRBV20-1	.	many	TRBJ2-3	CSAPVGTPTHLKGADTQYF	TGCAGTGCTCCCGTCGGGACACCTACTCATCTAAAGGGCGCAGATACGCAGTATTTT
TRBV20-1	TRBD1	many	TRBJ1-5	CSARALGTGNQPQHF	TGCAGTGCTAGAGCACTCGGGACAGGGAATCAGCCCCAGCATTTT
TRBV5-1	.	many	TRBJ2-7	CASSLFPGEYYEQYF	TGCGCCAGCAGCTTGTTCCCAGGGGAATACTACGAGCAGTACTTC
TRBV6-5	TRBD1	many	TRBJ2-7	CASSWPGTGKDEQYF	TGTGCCAGCAGCTGGCCCGGGACAGGGAAGGACGAGCAGTACTTC
TRBV7-2	.	many	TRBJ2-1	CASAKSGIAWGKFF	TGTGCCAGCGCCAAGAGTGGCATAGCGTGGGGGAAGTTCTTC
TRBV3-1	TRBD2	many	TRBJ2-1	CATAGREGNEQFF	TGTGCCACCGCCGGACGGGAGGGCAATGAGCAGTTCTTC
TRBV14	.	.	TRBJ2-7	CASSQVDVFYEQYF	TGTGCCAGCAGCCAAGTGGACGTCTTCTACGAGCAGTACTTC
TRBV3-1	TRBD1	many	TRBJ2-5	CASSPNRGRQYF	TGTGCCAGCAGTCCCAACAGGGGGAGGCAGTACTTC
TRBV5-1	.	many	TRBJ2-5	CASSLATGEGETQYF	TGCGCCAGCAGCTTGGCCACGGGTGAGGGGGAGACCCAGTACTTC
TRBV20-1	.	many	TRBJ1-1	CSASPGQHTEAFF	TGCAGTGCTTCACCGGGACAACATACTGAAGCTTTCTTT
TRBV20-1	TRBD1	.	TRBJ1-2	CSAFSTGNNYGYTF	TGCAGTGCTTTTTCGACAGGGAATAACTATGGCTACACCTTC
TRBV10-3	.	many	TRBJ2-1	CAISVKGTGPIEQFF	TGTGCCATCAGTGTGAAAGGTACCGGCCCAATAGAGCAGTTCTTC
TRBV28	TRBD1	.	TRBJ1-5	CASGKTGGMDQPQHF	TGTGCCAGCGGAAAAACAGGGGGTATGGATCAGCCCCAGCATTTT
TRBV30	.	.	TRBJ1-2	CAGKSGQAYGYTF	TGTGCCGGGAAAAGCGGGCAGGCCTATGGCTACACCTTC
TRBV5-1	.	.	TRBJ1-4	CASSLDTSNEKLFF	TGCGCCAGCAGCTTGGACACCTCTAATGAAAAACTGTTTTTT
TRBV5-1	TRBD2	few	TRBJ2-1	CACSSSLAGRNEQFF	TGCGCCTGCAGCTCATCGCTAGCGGGACGGAATGAGCAGTTCTTC
TRBV6-1	.	.	TRBJ2-7	CASSERWSSASSYEQYF	TGTGCCAGCAGTGAACGGTGGAGTAGCGCGAGCTCCTACGAGCAGTACTTC
TRBV5-1	TRBD2	many	TRBJ2-1	CASSLASGRAYNEQFF	TGCGCCAGCAGCTTGGCGAGCGGGAGGGCCTACAATGAGCAGTTCTTC
TRBV3-1	.	many	TRBJ2-6	CASSFREGANVLTF	TGTGCCAGCAGCTTCCGGGAAGGGGCCAACGTCCTGACTTTC
TRBV15	.	many	TRBJ1-2	CATSRTASQGYTF	TGTGCCACCAGCAGGACGGCGTCGCAAGGCTACACCTTC
TRBV7-2	.	many	TRBJ2-1	CASSETSFRYNEQFF	TGTGCCAGCAGCGAGACTAGTTTTAGGTACAATGAGCAGTTCTTC
TRBV5-1	TRBD1	many	TRBJ2-7	CASSSRQGYEQYF	TGCGCCAGCAGCTCCAGACAGGGCTACGAGCAGTACTTC
TRBV20-1	TRBD2	many	TRBJ2-2	CSARRGETGELFF	TGCAGTGCTAGACGGGGGGAGACCGGGGAGCTGTTTTTT
TRBV5-1	.	.	TRBJ2-3	CASSLMTSTSTDTQYF	TGCGCCAGCAGCTTGATGACTTCTACTAGCACAGATACGCAGTATTTT
TRBV6-2/TRBV6-3	TRBD1	.	TRBJ1-4	CASRDPGQGDEKLFF	TGTGCCAGCAGAGATCCGGGACAGGGTGACGAAAAACTGTTTTTT
TRBV5-4	.	.	TRBJ2-5	CASSLGEGGQETRYF	TGTGCAAGCAGCTTGGGGGAGGGGGGCCAAGAGACCCGGTACTTC
TRBV12-5	.	.	TRBJ2-1	CASGSPLLAPSSYNEQFF	TGTGCTAGTGGTTCGCCCCTTCTAGCGCCGAGCTCCTACAATGAGCAGTTCTTC
TRBV5-1	TRBD2	many	TRBJ2-2	CASSKTSGSITGELFF	TGCGCCAGCAGCAAGACTAGCGGGAGCATCACCGGGGAGCTGTTTTTT
TRBV11-2	.	many	TRBJ1-4	CASSLAQAEKLFF	TGTGCCAGCAGCTTAGCACAGGCTGAAAAACTGTTTTTT
TRBV4-1	TRBD1	many	TRBJ1-2	CASSQDPGGWNGYTF	TGCGCCAGCAGCCAAGATCCAGGGGGCTGGAATGGCTACACCTTC
TRBV5-1	.	many	TRBJ1-1	CASSFAGAFGAEAFF	TGCGCCAGCAGCTTTGCCGGGGCCTTTGGGGCTGAAGCTTTCTTT
TRBV19	.	.	TRBJ1-1	CASGPAGGGAEAFF	TGTGCCTCCGGCCCCGCAGGCGGCGGGGCTGAAGCTTTCTTT